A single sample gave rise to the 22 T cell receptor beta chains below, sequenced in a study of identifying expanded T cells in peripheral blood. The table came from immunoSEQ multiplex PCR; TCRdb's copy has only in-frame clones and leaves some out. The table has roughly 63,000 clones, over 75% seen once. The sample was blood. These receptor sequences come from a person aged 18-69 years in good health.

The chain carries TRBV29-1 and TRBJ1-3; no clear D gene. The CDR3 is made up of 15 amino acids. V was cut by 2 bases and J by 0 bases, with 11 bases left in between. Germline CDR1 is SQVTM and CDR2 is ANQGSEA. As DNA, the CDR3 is TGCAGCGTTGAACCCGTGCAGCCCTCTGGAAACACCATATATTTT. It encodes CSVEPVQPSGNTIYF.

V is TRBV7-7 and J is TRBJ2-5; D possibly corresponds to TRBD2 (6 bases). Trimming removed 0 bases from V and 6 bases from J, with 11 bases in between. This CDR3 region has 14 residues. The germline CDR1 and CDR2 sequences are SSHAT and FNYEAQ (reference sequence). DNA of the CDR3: TGTGCCAGCAGCTTAGCCGGGAGTCAAAAGACCCAGTACTTC. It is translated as CASSLAGSQKTQYF. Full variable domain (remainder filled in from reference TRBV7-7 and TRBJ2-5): GAGVSQSPRYKVTKRGQDVTLRCDPISSHATLYWYQQALGQGPEFLTYFNYEAQPDKSGLPSDRFSAERPEGSISTLTIQRTEQRDSAMYRCASSLAGSQKTQYFGPGTRLLVL.

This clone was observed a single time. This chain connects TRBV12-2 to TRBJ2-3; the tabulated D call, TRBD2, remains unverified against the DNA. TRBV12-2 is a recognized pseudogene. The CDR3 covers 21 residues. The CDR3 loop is CASRTIRTSGPPLEMTDTQYF. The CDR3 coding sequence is TGTGCAAGTCGCACTATCAGGACTAGCGGGCCACCACTAGAGATGACAGATACGCAGTATTTT.

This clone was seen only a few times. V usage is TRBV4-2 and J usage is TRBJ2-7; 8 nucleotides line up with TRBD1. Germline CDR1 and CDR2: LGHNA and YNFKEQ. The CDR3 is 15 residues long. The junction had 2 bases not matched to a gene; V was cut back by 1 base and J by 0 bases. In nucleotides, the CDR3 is TGTGCCAGCAGCCAAGGACAGGGGAGCTCCTACGAGCAGTACTTC. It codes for CASSQGQGSSYEQYF.

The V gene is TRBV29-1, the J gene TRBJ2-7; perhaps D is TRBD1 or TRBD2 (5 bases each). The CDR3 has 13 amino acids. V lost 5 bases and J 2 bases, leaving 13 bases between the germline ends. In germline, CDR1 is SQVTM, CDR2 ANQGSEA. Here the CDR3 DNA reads TGCAGCGTTCACTCGGGACCGCCCTACGAGCAGTACTTC. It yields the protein CSVHSGPPYEQYF.

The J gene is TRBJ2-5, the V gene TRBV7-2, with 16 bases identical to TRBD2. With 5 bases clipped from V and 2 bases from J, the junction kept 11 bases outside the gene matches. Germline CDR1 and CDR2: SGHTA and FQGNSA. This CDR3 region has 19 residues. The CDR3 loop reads CASSTGGTSGRAWQETQYF. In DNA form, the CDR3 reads TGTGCCAGCAGCACTGGGGGGACTAGCGGGAGGGCCTGGCAAGAGACCCAGTACTTC.

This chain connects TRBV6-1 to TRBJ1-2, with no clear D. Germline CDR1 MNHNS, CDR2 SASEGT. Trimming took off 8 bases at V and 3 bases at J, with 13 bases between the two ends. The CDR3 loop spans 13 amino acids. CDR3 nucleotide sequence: TGTGCCAGCCGCGGAGGGAAATACTATGGCTACACCTTC. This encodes CASRGGKYYGYTF.

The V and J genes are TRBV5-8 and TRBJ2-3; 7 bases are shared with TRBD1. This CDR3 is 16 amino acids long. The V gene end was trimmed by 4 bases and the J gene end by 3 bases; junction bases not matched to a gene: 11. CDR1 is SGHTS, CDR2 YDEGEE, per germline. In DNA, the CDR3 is TGTGCCAGCAGCACCCCTGGGACAGCGCGGACAGATACGCAGTATTTT. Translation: CASSTPGTARTDTQYF.

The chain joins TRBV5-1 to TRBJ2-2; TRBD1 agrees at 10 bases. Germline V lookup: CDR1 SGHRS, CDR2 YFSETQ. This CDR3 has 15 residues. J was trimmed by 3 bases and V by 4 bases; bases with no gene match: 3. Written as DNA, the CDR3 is TGCGCCAGCAGCAAGGACAGGGGGGACACCGGGGAGCTGTTTTTT. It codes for CASSKDRGDTGELFF.

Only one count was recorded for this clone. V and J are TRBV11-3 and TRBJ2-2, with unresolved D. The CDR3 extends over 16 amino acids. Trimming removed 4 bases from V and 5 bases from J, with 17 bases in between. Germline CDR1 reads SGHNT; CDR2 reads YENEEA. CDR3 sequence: CASSSAPVGRTGELFF. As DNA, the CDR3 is TGTGCCAGCAGCTCCGCGCCGGTGGGCAGGACCGGGGAGCTGTTTTTT. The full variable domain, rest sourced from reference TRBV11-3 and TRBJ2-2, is EAGVVQSPRYKIIEKKQPVAFWCNPISGHNTLYWYLQNLGQGPELLIRYENEEAVDDSQLPKDRFSAERLKGVDSTLKIQPAELGDSAVYLCASSSAPVGRTGELFFGEGSRLTVL.

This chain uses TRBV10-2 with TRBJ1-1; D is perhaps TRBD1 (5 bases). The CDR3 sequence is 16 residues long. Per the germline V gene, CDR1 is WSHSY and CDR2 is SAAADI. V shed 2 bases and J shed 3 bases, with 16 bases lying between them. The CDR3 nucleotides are TGCGCCAGCAGTGAGCATCTAGGGGATCGGGACACTGAAGCTTTCTTT. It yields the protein CASSEHLGDRDTEAFF.

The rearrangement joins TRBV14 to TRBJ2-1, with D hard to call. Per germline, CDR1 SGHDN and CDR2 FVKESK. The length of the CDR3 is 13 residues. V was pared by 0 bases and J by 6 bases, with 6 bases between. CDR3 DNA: TGTGCCAGCAGCCAAGATCGGATCAATGAGCAGTTCTTC. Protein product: CASSQDRINEQFF.

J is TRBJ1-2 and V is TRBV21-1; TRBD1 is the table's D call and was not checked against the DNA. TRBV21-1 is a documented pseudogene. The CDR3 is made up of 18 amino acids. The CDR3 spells CASSRRTGLSSGYYGYTF. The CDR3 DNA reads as TGTGCCAGCAGCAGAAGGACAGGACTCTCTTCCGGATACTATGGCTACACCTTC.

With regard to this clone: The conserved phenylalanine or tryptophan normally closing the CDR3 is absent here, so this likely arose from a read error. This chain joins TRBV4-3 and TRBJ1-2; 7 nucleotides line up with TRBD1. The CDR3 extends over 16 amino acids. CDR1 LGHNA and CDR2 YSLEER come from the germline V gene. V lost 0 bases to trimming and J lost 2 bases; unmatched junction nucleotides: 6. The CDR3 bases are TGCGCCAGCAGCCAAGATTCTGGACAGGCAAACTATGGCTACACCCTC. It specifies CASSQDSGQANYGYTL.

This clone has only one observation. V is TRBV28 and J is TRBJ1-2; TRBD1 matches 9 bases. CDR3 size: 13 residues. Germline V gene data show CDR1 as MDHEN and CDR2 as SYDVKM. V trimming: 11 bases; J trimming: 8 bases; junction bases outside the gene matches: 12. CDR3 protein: CAVTRDRDYGYTF. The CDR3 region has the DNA TGTGCCGTGACACGGGACAGGGATTACGGCTACACCTTC.

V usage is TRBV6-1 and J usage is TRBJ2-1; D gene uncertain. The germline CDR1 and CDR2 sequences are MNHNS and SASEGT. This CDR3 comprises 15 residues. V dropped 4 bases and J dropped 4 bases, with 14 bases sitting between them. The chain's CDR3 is CASSVLQFGYNEQFF. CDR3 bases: TGTGCCAGCAGTGTACTACAGTTTGGGTACAATGAGCAGTTCTTC.

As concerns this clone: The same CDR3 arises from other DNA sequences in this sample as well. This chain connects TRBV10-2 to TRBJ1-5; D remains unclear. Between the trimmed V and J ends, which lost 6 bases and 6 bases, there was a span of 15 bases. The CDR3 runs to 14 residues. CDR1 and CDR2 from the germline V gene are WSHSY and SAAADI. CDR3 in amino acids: CASSERGYGQPQHF. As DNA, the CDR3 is TGCGCCAGCAGCGAGAGAGGGTACGGTCAGCCCCAGCATTTT.

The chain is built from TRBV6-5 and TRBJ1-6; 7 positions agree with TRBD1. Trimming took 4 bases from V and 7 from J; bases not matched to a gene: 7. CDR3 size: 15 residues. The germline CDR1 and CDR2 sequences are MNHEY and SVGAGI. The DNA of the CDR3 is TGTGCCAGCAGTTTGACGACAGGGAGGAATTCACCCCTCCACTTT. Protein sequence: CASSLTTGRNSPLHF.

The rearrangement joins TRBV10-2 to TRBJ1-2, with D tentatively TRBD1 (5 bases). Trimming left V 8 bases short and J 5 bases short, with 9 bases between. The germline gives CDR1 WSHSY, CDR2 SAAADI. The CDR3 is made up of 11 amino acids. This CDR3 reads CASGDGYGYTF. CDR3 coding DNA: TGCGCCAGCGGGGACGGGTATGGCTACACCTTC.

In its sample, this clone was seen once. In DNA, the CDR3 is TGTGCCAGTGACAGGGGGTTATACAATGAGCAGTTCTTC. This encodes CASDRGLYNEQFF. The chain employs TRBV6-6 and TRBJ2-1; 9 bases map to TRBD1. Germline CDR1 reads MNHNY; CDR2 reads SVGAGI (reference sequence). This CDR3 comprises 13 residues. V lost 9 bases and J lost 4; bases outside the gene matches: 4.

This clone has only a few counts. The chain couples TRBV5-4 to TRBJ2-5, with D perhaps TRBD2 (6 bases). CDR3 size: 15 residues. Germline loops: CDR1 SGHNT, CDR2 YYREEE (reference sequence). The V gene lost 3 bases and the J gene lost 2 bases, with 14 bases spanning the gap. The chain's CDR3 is CASSSTGLQQETQYF. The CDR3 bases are TGTGCCAGCAGCTCAACGGGACTTCAGCAAGAGACCCAGTACTTC.

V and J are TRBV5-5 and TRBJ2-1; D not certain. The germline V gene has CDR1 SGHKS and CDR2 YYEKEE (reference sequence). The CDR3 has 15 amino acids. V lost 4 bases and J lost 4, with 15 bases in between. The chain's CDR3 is CASSGSLRNYNEQFF. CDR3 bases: TGTGCCAGCAGCGGGTCGCTACGGAATTACAATGAGCAGTTCTTC. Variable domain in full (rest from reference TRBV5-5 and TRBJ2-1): DAGVTQSPTHLIKTRGQQVTLRCSPISGHKSVSWYQQVLGQGPQFIFQYYEKEERGRGNFPDRFSARQFPNYSSELNVNALLLGDSALYLCASSGSLRNYNEQFFGPGTRLTVL.